These T cell receptor beta chains were read from a single sample in a study of blood T cell repertoires in COVID-19. TCRdb's table, derived via immunoSEQ multiplex PCR, lists solely in-frame clones and lacks some. The sample has fewer than 200,000 clones, approximately 80% seen once; the top ten hold roughly 12%. The sequenced sample was PBMCs or T cells enriched from blood (not recorded which). These TCRs come from a middle-aged man who had recovered from COVID-19. The CDR3 runs from the conserved cysteine through the conserved F or W. The D gene is left open where the match is weak. The listing skips clone size in some rows; elsewhere it reads once, few, many or a size class.

d_call | j_call | v_call | clone_size | cdr3_aa | cdr3_nt
. | TRBJ2-6 | TRBV5-4 | . | CASSLGASGANVLTF | TGTGCCAGCAGCTTGGGCGCCTCTGGGGCCAACGTCCTGACTTTC
TRBD1 | TRBJ2-4 | TRBV6-5 | . | CASQDRGAAKNIQYF | TGTGCCAGCCAGGACAGGGGGGCAGCCAAAAACATTCAGTACTTC
. | TRBJ1-4 | TRBV5-1 | . | CASSLVGAQNEKLFF | TGCGCCAGCAGCTTGGTAGGGGCACAGAATGAAAAACTGTTTTTT
TRBD1 | TRBJ1-5 | TRBV24-1 | . | CATSDMAGTGTNYSNQPQHF | TGTGCCACCAGTGACATGGCCGGGACAGGGACCAATTATAGCAATCAGCCCCAGCATTTT
TRBD2 | TRBJ2-3 | TRBV7-3 | . | CASSLTPRGGQDTQYF | TGTGCCAGCAGCTTAACCCCCCGGGGGGGCCAAGATACGCAGTATTTT
TRBD2 | TRBJ2-3 | TRBV7-2 | . | CASSSGTSGGAVDTQYF | TGTGCCAGCAGTTCCGGGACTAGCGGGGGGGCCGTGGATACGCAGTATTTT
. | TRBJ2-3 | TRBV7-2 | . | CASSLVSWATDTQYF | TGTGCCAGCAGCTTAGTCAGTTGGGCCACAGATACGCAGTATTTT
TRBD1 | TRBJ1-4 | TRBV4-3 | . | CASSHTPRDRANEKLFF | TGCGCCAGCAGCCATACCCCTCGGGACAGGGCTAATGAAAAACTGTTTTTT
. | TRBJ1-1 | TRBV6-1 | . | CASSEYLPVNTEAFF | TGTGCCAGCAGTGAATACTTGCCGGTGAACACTGAAGCTTTCTTT
TRBD1 | TRBJ2-7 | TRBV5-4 | . | CASSFGGGQGLIEQYF | TGTGCCAGCAGCTTTGGGGGAGGACAGGGGCTAATAGAGCAGTACTTC
. | TRBJ2-1 | TRBV6-2/TRBV6-3 | . | CASSYTHRGAIYNEQFF | TGTGCCAGCAGTTACACCCACCGGGGGGCCATCTACAATGAGCAGTTCTTC
. | TRBJ2-7 | TRBV28 | . | CASSFFLRTRAAYEQYF | TGTGCCAGCAGTTTCTTTCTTCGGACAAGGGCCGCCTACGAGCAGTACTTC
. | TRBJ2-2 | TRBV19 | once | CASSTTWGPGELFF | TGTGCCAGTAGTACGACTTGGGGGCCCGGGGAGCTGTTTTTT
TRBD1 | TRBJ1-2 | TRBV29-1 | . | CSVTGGAEGYTF | TGCAGCGTTACAGGGGGCGCTGAAGGCTACACCTTC
TRBD1 | TRBJ1-1 | TRBV12-5 | . | CASGQDRVSGNTEAFF | TGTGCTAGTGGTCAAGACAGGGTTAGTGGGAACACTGAAGCTTTCTTT
. | TRBJ2-5 | TRBV11-3 | . | CASSPRGEETQYF | TGTGCCAGCAGCCCGCGAGGAGAAGAGACCCAGTACTTC
. | TRBJ2-3 | TRBV4-3 | . | CASSQTDYSTDTQYF | TGCGCCAGCAGCCAGACGGACTACTCGACAGATACGCAGTATTTT
. | TRBJ2-3 | TRBV29-1 | . | CSVRESGADTQYF | TGCAGCGTCCGGGAAAGTGGGGCAGATACGCAGTATTTT
TRBD1 | TRBJ1-5 | TRBV10-3 | . | CAISESIGKGLNLGQGAHF | TGTGCCATCAGTGAGTCGATTGGTAAAGGGTTGAACCTAGGACAGGGGGCACATTTT
. | TRBJ1-1 | TRBV4-3 | . | CASSQDSRVAEAFF | TGCGCCAGCAGCCAAGATAGCAGGGTCGCTGAAGCTTTCTTT
. | TRBJ1-3 | TRBV2 | . | CASSEAYQRGPGNTIYF | TGTGCCAGCAGTGAAGCGTACCAACGAGGGCCTGGAAACACCATATATTTT
. | TRBJ1-1 | TRBV7-9 | . | CASSLPGGTEAFF | TGTGCCAGCAGCCTTCCGGGGGGGACTGAAGCTTTCTTT
. | TRBJ1-1 | TRBV21-1 | . | CASSPGGPEAFF | TGTGCCAGCAGCCCCGGAGGTCCTGAAGCTTTCTTT
. | TRBJ2-2 | TRBV7-2 | . | CASSANWGLTGAGELFF | TGTGCCAGCAGCGCGAACTGGGGACTTACCGGGGCCGGGGAGCTGTTTTTT
. | TRBJ1-4 | TRBV4-3 | . | CASSQEGQGVREKLFF | TGCGCCAGCAGCCAAGAAGGTCAAGGGGTGAGAGAAAAACTGTTTTTT
. | TRBJ1-1 | TRBV27 | . | CASSFSTSFSGTEAFF | TGTGCCAGCAGTTTTTCTACAAGCTTCTCGGGCACTGAAGCTTTCTTT
TRBD2 | TRBJ2-1 | TRBV7-3 | . | CASSLTPLSGGPPREQFF | TGTGCCAGCAGCTTAACTCCTCTGAGCGGGGGCCCCCCGCGGGAGCAGTTCTTC
TRBD2 | TRBJ2-1 | TRBV6-5 | . | CASSQTSGGYNEQFF | TGTGCCAGCAGTCAGACTAGCGGGGGGTACAATGAGCAGTTCTTC
. | TRBJ2-5 | TRBV7-9 | . | CASSPSGWQETQYF | TGTGCCAGCAGCCCCTCGGGGTGGCAAGAGACCCAGTACTTC
. | TRBJ2-7 | TRBV18 | . | CASSPWTDPSEQYF | TGTGCCAGCTCACCGTGGACAGACCCTAGTGAGCAGTACTTC
. | TRBJ1-1 | TRBV27 | . | CASSSQGGTEAFF | TGTGCCAGCAGTTCCCAGGGAGGCACTGAAGCTTTCTTT
. | TRBJ1-5 | TRBV19 | . | CASSTSRATTQPQHF | TGTGCCAGTAGTACTTCCAGGGCGACGACTCAGCCCCAGCATTTT
. | TRBJ1-3 | TRBV13 | . | CASSRQLSSGNTIYF | TGTGCCAGCAGTAGACAGCTTAGCTCTGGAAACACCATATATTTT
. | TRBJ2-1 | TRBV4-1 | . | CASSHVQGNEQFF | TGCGCCAGCAGCCATGTTCAGGGCAATGAGCAGTTCTTC
TRBD1 | TRBJ1-6 | TRBV3-1/TRBV3-2 | . | CASRNWDRLNSPLHF | TGTGCCAGCAGGAACTGGGACAGACTTAATTCACCCCTCCACTTT
TRBD1 | TRBJ1-1 | TRBV5-1 | . | CASRTGQGAWNTEAFF | TGCGCCAGCAGAACGGGACAGGGGGCTTGGAACACTGAAGCTTTCTTT
TRBD2 | TRBJ2-7 | TRBV6-2/TRBV6-3 | . | CASSPRLAGPYEQYF | TGTGCCAGCAGTCCGCGACTAGCGGGGCCTTACGAGCAGTACTTC
. | TRBJ2-1 | TRBV7-2 | . | CASALSSYNEQFF | TGTGCCAGCGCCCTGAGCTCCTACAATGAGCAGTTCTTC
TRBD1 | TRBJ1-2 | TRBV19 | . | CASSWEGGGYGYTF | TGTGCCAGTAGTTGGGAAGGGGGCGGATATGGCTACACCTTC
. | TRBJ1-2 | TRBV2 | . | CASSTGYPIYYGYTF | TGTGCCAGCAGCACCGGGTACCCTATTTACTATGGCTACACCTTC
. | TRBJ1-4 | TRBV7-9 | once | CASSSLPNEKLFF | TGTGCCAGCAGCTCCCTCCCTAATGAAAAACTGTTTTTT
TRBD2 | TRBJ2-4 | TRBV28 | . | CASSTGLAGWVNIQYF | TGTGCCAGCAGTACAGGACTAGCGGGTTGGGTAAACATTCAGTACTTC
. | TRBJ1-2 | TRBV5-1 | . | CASSSDSNYGYTF | TGCGCCAGCAGCTCAGACAGCAACTATGGCTACACCTTC
. | TRBJ1-1 | TRBV5-1 | . | CATSPLTAGNTEAFF | TGCGCCACTTCACCACTTACGGCGGGGAACACTGAAGCTTTCTTT
. | TRBJ2-3 | TRBV9 | . | CASSSYRVSTDTQYF | TGTGCCAGCAGCTCCTACAGGGTTAGCACAGATACGCAGTATTTT
. | TRBJ2-5 | TRBV10-3 | . | CAISEMQETQYF | TGTGCCATCAGTGAGATGCAGGAGACCCAGTACTTC
TRBD2 | TRBJ2-7 | TRBV29-1 | once | CSVELAGGFPEQYF | TGCAGCGTTGAGTTAGCGGGGGGCTTCCCTGAGCAGTACTTC
. | TRBJ1-5 | TRBV4-1 | . | CASSRGTQNQPQHF | TGCGCCAGCAGCCGAGGGACACAAAATCAGCCCCAGCATTTT
TRBD1 | TRBJ2-1 | TRBV7-9 | . | CASSLAGGVEQFF | TGTGCCAGCAGCTTAGCAGGGGGCGTTGAGCAGTTCTTC
TRBD1 | TRBJ2-2 | TRBV10-3 | . | CAISESRTGVTGELFF | TGTGCCATCAGTGAATCAAGGACAGGGGTCACCGGGGAGCTGTTTTTT
. | TRBJ2-7 | TRBV28 | few | CASTILGLSYEQYF | TGTGCCAGCACCATACTAGGTCTATCCTACGAGCAGTACTTC
. | TRBJ1-1 | TRBV10-1 | . | CASSEFARAGRLMNTEAFF | TGCGCCAGCAGTGAGTTTGCAAGGGCAGGGCGGCTCATGAACACTGAAGCTTTCTTT